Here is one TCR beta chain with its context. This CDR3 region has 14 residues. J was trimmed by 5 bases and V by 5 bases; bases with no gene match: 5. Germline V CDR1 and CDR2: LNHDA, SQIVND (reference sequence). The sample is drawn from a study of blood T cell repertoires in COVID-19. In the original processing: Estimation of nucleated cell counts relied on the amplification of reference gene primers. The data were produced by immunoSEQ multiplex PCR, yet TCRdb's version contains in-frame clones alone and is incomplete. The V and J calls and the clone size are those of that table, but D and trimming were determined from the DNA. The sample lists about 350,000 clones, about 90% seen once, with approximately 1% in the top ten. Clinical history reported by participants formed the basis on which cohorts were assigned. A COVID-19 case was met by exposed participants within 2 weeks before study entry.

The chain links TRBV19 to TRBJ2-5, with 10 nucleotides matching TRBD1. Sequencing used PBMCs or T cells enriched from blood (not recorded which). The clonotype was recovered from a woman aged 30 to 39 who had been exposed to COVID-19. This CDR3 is CASSLPGQGETQYF. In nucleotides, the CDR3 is TGTGCCAGTAGTCTCCCGGGACAGGGGGAGACCCAGTACTTC.